This entry concerns a single T cell receptor beta chain. No antigen is known for it. Repertoires were generated with immunoSEQ multiplex PCR, while TCRdb's copy carries only in-frame clones and drops some. The sample gives 35,000 to 40,000 clones, 90% to 95% of which show up once; over 3% is in the top ten. The data were obtained in a study of cytomegalovirus exposure and HLA in healthy donors. Study as a whole: The platform used for the 120 or so validation repertoires matched that of the approximately 670 first-cohort repertoires, a later analysis reported.

Study outcomes and limitations: As was reported, the classifier diagnosed cytomegalovirus status with high specificity and sensitivity. Altogether, 150 or so TCR beta chains were recorded as cytomegalovirus-associated.

Among the 110 or so subjects of the validation cohort, separate from the roughly 650-subject first cohort, were the donors. This CDR3 region has 15 residues. The germline gives CDR1 LGHNA, CDR2 YNFKEQ. Trimming cost V 0 bases and J 6 bases; bases outside gene matches: 5. The chain carries TRBV4-2 and TRBJ2-1; the match to TRBD2 covers 7 bases. Material: PBMCs. This receptor was taken from a man between 18 and 35 years old in good health and CMV-seronegative. CDR3 sequence reads: CASSQDGASGNEQFF. The CDR3, as DNA: TGTGCCAGCAGCCAAGATGGGGCTAGCGGCAATGAGCAGTTCTTC.